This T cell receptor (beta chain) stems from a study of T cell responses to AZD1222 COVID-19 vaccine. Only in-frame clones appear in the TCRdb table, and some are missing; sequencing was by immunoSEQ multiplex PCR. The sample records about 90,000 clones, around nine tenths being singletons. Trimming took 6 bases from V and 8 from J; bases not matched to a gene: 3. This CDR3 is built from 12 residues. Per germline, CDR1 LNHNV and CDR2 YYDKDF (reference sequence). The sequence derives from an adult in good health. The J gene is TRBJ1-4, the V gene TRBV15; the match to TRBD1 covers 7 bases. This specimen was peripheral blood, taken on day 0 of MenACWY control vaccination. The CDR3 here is CATRSDREKLFF. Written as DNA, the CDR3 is TGTGCCACCAGGTCGGACAGGGAAAAACTGTTTTTT.